A single TCR beta chain is shown here with its context. With a much larger clone just one base away, this may be a read error. The data stem from a study of T-cell reconstitution after alpha-beta-depleted transplantation in children. The CDR3 contains 13 residues. Germline CDR1 reads DFQATT; CDR2 reads SNEGSKA (reference sequence). V was shortened by 5 bases and J by 3 bases, with 14 bases between the two germline ends. Molecular barcoding with unique molecular identifiers was used for the TCRbeta library. TCRdb fed the PCR reads into MiXCR, producing one record per CDR3 protein. This sample has hundreds of thousands of distinct CDR3 sequences, with 16% found just once.

The receptor was isolated from a human donor who donated a stem cell graft to a child with acute myeloid leukemia. Sequencing used PBMCs from the stem cell graft donor, obtained from the stem cell graft. J is TRBJ2-7 and V is TRBV20-1; either TRBD1 or TRBD2 may fit D (6 bases each). The CDR3 region has the DNA TGCAGTGCTGGGGGGCCCGGTGGCTACGAGCAGTACTTC. Its protein is CSAGGPGGYEQYF.